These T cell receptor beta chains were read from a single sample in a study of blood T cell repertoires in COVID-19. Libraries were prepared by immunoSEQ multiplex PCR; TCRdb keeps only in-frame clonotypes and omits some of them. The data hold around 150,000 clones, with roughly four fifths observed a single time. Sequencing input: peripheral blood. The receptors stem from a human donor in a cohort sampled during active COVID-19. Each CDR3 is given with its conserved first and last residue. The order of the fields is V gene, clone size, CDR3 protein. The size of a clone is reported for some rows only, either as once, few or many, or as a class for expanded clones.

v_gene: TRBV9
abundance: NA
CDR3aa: CASSVGEDSPLHF

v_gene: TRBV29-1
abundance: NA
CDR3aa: CSVGGVAEAFF

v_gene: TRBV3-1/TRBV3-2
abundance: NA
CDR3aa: CASSQGRAGGQNEQFF

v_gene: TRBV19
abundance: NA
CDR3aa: CASISRGNTDTQYF

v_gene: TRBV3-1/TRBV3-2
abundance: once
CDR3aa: CASSQNMNTEAFF

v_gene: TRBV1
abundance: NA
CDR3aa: CTSSQVAGGLGETQYF

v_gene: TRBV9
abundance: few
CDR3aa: CASSVAPVETQYF

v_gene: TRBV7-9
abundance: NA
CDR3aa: CASSHTRYEQYF

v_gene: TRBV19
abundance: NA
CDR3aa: CASSIQTGQGGTEAFF

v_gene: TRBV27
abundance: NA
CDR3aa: CASSLSPPGNYGYTF

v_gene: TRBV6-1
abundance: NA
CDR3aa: CASSEAQGSYGYTF

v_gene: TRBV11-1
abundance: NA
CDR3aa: CASSFTSGAMQETQYF

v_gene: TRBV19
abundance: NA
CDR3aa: CASSREGTGPNEQFF

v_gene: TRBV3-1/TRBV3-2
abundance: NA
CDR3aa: CASSQGGHGYTF

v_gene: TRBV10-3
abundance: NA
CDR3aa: CAISGGPNNSPLHF

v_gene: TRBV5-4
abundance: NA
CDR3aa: CASSLASRDLTGELFF

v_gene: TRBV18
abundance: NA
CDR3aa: CASSPLASDLETQYF

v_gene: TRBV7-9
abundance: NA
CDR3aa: CASSPEPTANTEAFF

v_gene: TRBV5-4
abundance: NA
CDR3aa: CASSRIRTSGRTQYF

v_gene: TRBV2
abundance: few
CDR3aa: CASETGTGELFF

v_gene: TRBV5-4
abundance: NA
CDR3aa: CASNGGDTGELFF

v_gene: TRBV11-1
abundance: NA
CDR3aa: CASSLGGGVSPLHF

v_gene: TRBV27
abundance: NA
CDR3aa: CASSLSGTGVDEQYF

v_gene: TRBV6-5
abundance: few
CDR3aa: CASTRTGVNTEAFF

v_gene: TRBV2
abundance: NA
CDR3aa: CASQAGGASNF

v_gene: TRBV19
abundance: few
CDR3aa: CASSTRGDSNQPQHF

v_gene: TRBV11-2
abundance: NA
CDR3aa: CASSPSGLATGELFF

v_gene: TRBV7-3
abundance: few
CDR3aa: CASSFKPFINSNQPQHF

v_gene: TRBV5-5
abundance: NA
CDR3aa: CASSPTGGPTGELFF

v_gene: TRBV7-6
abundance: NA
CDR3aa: CASSFRPGTGVTDTQYF

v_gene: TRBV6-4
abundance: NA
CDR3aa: CASSDPIVRDIGWGWPQHF

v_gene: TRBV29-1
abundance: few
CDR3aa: CSAGTGGNREAFF

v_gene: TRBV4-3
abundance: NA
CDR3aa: CASSQDLGGAPNYGYTF

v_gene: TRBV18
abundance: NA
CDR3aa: CASSLGLAYYEQYF

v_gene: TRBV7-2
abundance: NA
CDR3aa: CASSLPTGTYNEQFF

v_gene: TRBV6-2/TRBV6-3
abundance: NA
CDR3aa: CASSSAAGTSVSDTQYF

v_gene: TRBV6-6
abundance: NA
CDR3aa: CASSPPTSGGISANTGELFF

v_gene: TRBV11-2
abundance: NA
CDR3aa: CASSYRETQYF

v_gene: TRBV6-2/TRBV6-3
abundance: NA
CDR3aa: CASSRLGELFF

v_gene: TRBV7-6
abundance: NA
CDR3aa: CASSFVRQGAIGELFF

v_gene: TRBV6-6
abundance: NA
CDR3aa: CASSYPAAGVRTEAFF

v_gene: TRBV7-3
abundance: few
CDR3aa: CASSFQLTGTAGNTIYF

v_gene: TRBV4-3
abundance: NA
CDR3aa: CASSQVLRGEETQYF

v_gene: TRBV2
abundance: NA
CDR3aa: CASHDQVSNQPQHF

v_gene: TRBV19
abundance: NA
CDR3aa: CASSPGRGASSYNEQFF

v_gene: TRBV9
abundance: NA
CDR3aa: CASSVDGGGAVKNIQYF